This TCR beta chain came from a study of radiation and T cells in renal cell carcinoma. Study results and limitations: Top tumor clonotypes rose in blood 2 weeks post-radiation, then contracted.

Time point denoted: blood 4 weeks post-SBRT, at nephrectomy. Treatment specified: 15 Gy SBRT to primary tumor, nephrectomy 4 weeks later. Nephrectomy followed 15 Gy stereotactic body radiation by 4 weeks. Serial blood draws occurred at baseline and 2 and 4 weeks post-SBRT. The patient's renal cell carcinoma had clear cell pathology. With regard to this clone: Its antigen is unidentified.

Profiling relied on immunoSEQ multiplex PCR, and the TCRdb table lists in-frame clones only, not all of them. Of 120,000 to 150,000 clones listed, 86% were seen once; the top ten hold 15% to 20%. Germline V gene data show CDR1 as SGHTA and CDR2 as FQGNSA. This CDR3 has 14 amino acids. The ends were cut back, 1 base at V and 8 bases at J, with 13 bases in the middle. Sequenced material: blood, taken from a patient whose treatment included radiotherapy and nephrectomy. The rearrangement joins TRBV7-2 to TRBJ2-3; D might be TRBD1 (5 bases). This TCR derives from a woman aged 50 to 65 with renal cell carcinoma. CDR3 sequence: CASSLGDLQGTQYF. DNA of the CDR3: TGTGCCAGCAGCTTAGGAGACCTCCAGGGTACGCAGTATTTT.